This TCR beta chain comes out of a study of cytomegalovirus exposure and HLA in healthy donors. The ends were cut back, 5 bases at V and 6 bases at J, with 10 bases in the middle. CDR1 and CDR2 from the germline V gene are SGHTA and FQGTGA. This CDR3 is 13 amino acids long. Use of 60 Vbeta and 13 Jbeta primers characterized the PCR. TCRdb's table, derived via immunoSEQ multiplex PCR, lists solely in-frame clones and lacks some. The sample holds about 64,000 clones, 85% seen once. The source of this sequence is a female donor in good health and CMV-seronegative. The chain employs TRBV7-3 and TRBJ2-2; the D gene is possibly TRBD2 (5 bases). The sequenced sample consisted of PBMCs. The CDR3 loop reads CASSPSGAGELFF. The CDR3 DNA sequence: TGTGCCAGCAGCCCTTCCGGGGCCGGGGAGCTGTTTTTT. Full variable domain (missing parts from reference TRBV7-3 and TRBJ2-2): GAGVSQTPSNKVTEKGKYVELRCDPISGHTALYWYRQSLGQGPEFLIYFQGTGAADDSGLPNDRFFAVRPEGSVSTLKIQRTERGDSAVYLCASSPSGAGELFFGEGSRLTVL.